A single sample is the source of the 18 T cell receptor beta chains below, sequenced in a study of cytomegalovirus exposure and HLA in healthy donors. Researchers ran the PCR with 60 Vbeta and 13 Jbeta primers. Clones were sequenced by immunoSEQ multiplex PCR, and TCRdb holds only the in-frame ones, with some missing. The sample contains about 230,000 clones, roughly 90% of which appear only once. The sequenced sample was PBMCs. The receptor set was obtained from a woman aged 18-29 years in good health and CMV-seronegative.

This clone has only one observation. V is TRBV6-1 and J is TRBJ1-5; D may be TRBD1 (6 bases). The V gene's germline CDR1 is MNHNS and CDR2 SASEGT. The V end lost 5 bases, the J end lost 4 bases, and 15 bases lay between the germline ends. The CDR3 runs 15 residues. The CDR3 nucleotides read TGTGCCAGCAGTCTTAGCAGGGGCGGGAATCAGCCCCAGCATTTT. Translating gives CASSLSRGGNQPQHF.

The chain has TRBV6-1 and TRBJ1-1; maybe TRBD1 (6 bases). Germline V gives CDR1 MNHNS, CDR2 SASEGT. The CDR3 loop spans 16 amino acids. Trimming took 4 bases from V and 10 from J, leaving 25 bases between them. This CDR3 reads CASSGGEGGPVGGAFF. Written as DNA, the CDR3 is TGTGCCAGCAGTGGGGGGGAGGGGGGCCCCGTGGGCGGAGCTTTCTTT.

The chain links TRBV29-1 to TRBJ2-3, with D unresolved. The length of the CDR3 is 12 residues. The germline gives CDR1 SQVTM, CDR2 ANQGSEA. Trimming cost V 4 bases and J 1 base, with 6 bases left between them. The CDR3 DNA is TGCAGCGTTGTCCGGGGCACAGATACGCAGTATTTT. This translates into CSVVRGTDTQYF.

The chain recombines TRBV5-1 with TRBJ2-2, with a tentative D call TRBD2 (6 bases). CDR1 is SGHRS and CDR2 is YFSETQ in the germline V gene. This CDR3 has 15 amino acids. V shed 0 bases and J shed 5 bases, with 11 bases lying between them. The CDR3 protein is CASSLGLGRTGELFF. The CDR3 coding sequence is TGCGCCAGCAGCTTGGGACTAGGGCGGACCGGGGAGCTGTTTTTT.

V is TRBV25-1 and J is TRBJ1-1, with D possibly matching TRBD1 (5 bases). Germline CDR1 is MGHDK and CDR2 is SYGVNS. The CDR3 runs to 15 residues. V lost 6 bases, J lost 3 bases, and 17 bases lay in between. The CDR3 loop reads CASRDPRGGDTEAFF. DNA for the CDR3: TGTGCCAGCAGAGATCCGAGGGGCGGGGACACTGAAGCTTTCTTT.

The genes are TRBV6-5 and TRBJ1-2; 7 bases are shared with TRBD1. This CDR3 spans 14 amino acids. The germline CDR1 and CDR2 sequences are MNHEY and SVGAGI. With V trimmed by 5 bases and J by 6 bases, 9 bases remained unmatched. The CDR3 sequence is CASSRGLPSNGYTF. The CDR3 DNA sequence: TGTGCCAGCAGTAGGGGGCTCCCCAGCAATGGCTACACCTTC.

The chain couples TRBV5-6 to TRBJ2-7, with D hard to call. V shed 0 bases and J shed 4 bases, with 11 bases lying between them. This CDR3 spans 14 amino acids. Germline V gene sequence: CDR1 SGHDT, CDR2 YYEEEE. Here the CDR3 reads CASSLVHFPYEQYF. The CDR3 DNA follows: TGTGCCAGCAGCTTGGTTCACTTCCCTTACGAGCAGTACTTC.

The CDR3 loop is CATQIFGAMNTEAFF. For the CDR3, the DNA is TGTGCCACCCAAATATTTGGGGCCATGAACACTGAAGCTTTCTTT. V is TRBV6-5 and J is TRBJ1-1; D is possibly TRBD1 (5 bases). The CDR3 is made up of 15 amino acids. Between the trimmed V and J ends, which lost 10 bases and 0 bases, there was a span of 18 bases. Germline assignment: CDR1 MNHEY and CDR2 SVGAGI.

This clone was seen a few times. At the DNA level, this CDR3 is encoded by other sequences in the same sample as well. The gene calls are TRBV2 and TRBJ2-1; a weak D match, TRBD1 (6 bases). The length of the CDR3 is 14 residues. Trimming stripped 7 bases from V and 2 bases from J, with 12 bases between. Per germline, CDR1 SNHLY and CDR2 FYNNEI. CDR3 amino acids: CASNPTGPYNEQFF. For the CDR3, the DNA is TGTGCCAGCAATCCGACAGGACCCTACAATGAGCAGTTCTTC.

The V and J genes are TRBV4-1 and TRBJ2-2; TRBD2 agrees at 7 bases. V lost 3 bases, J lost 5 bases, and 6 bases stayed unmatched. Germline V lookup: CDR1 MGHRA, CDR2 YSYEKL. The CDR3 is made up of 15 amino acids. The CDR3 is CASSHPSGMTGELFF. Written as DNA, the CDR3 is TGCGCCAGCAGCCACCCTAGCGGAATGACCGGGGAGCTGTTTTTT.

CDR3 amino acids: CASSQLGGDRLTGNTIYF. The CDR3 nucleotides read TGTGCCAGCAGCCAGCTAGGGGGGGATCGGTTAACTGGAAACACCATATATTTT. The chain links TRBV5-6 to TRBJ1-3; the D gene is possibly TRBD1 (6 bases). V dropped 4 bases and J dropped 2 bases, with 22 bases sitting between them. Germline V gene lookup returns CDR1 SGHDT and CDR2 YYEEEE. This CDR3 spans 18 amino acids.

The rearrangement links TRBV29-1 to TRBJ2-7; D may be TRBD2 (6 bases). The V end lost 4 bases, the J end lost 6 bases, and 22 bases lay between the germline ends. The germline CDR1 and CDR2 sequences are SQVTM and ANQGSEA. This CDR3 is 15 amino acids long. The CDR3 loop is CSVVGTRGNGGEQYF. CDR3 bases: TGCAGCGTTGTGGGGACCCGGGGAAACGGGGGCGAGCAGTACTTC.

The gene calls are TRBV7-6 and TRBJ1-5; TRBD1 matches 9 bases. The CDR3 is 17 residues long. Germline loops: CDR1 SGHVS, CDR2 FNYEAQ. V lost 4 bases to trimming and J lost 7 bases; unmatched junction nucleotides: 14. The CDR3: CASSSAPLQGAVQPQHF. The CDR3 nucleotides are TGTGCCAGCAGCTCAGCACCCCTACAGGGGGCGGTGCAGCCCCAGCATTTT.

The chain employs TRBV6-5 and TRBJ2-7, with D tentatively TRBD1 (6 bases). The CDR3 consists of 12 residues. Germline values: CDR1 MNHEY, CDR2 SVGAGI. The V end was cut by 6 bases, the J end by 2 bases, with 8 bases between. This CDR3 reads CASRTGPYEQYF. The CDR3 DNA reads TGTGCCAGCAGAACAGGGCCCTACGAGCAGTACTTC.

This clone was found a few times. Compared with germline, one end of the junction differs, possibly owing to a read error. The chain uses TRBV7-9 and TRBJ2-2, with 8 positions matching TRBD2. Germline CDR1 reads SEHNR; CDR2 reads FQNEAQ (reference sequence). The length of the CDR3 is 16 residues. The CDR3 coding sequence is TGTTCCAGCAGCTCACGAACTAGCGGGAACACCGGGGAGCTGTTTTTT. Its translation is CSSSSRTSGNTGELFF.

This clone is a singleton in its sample. The chain combines TRBV19 with TRBJ1-2; 7 bases match TRBD1. Trimming removed 0 bases from V and 4 bases from J; junction bases left unmatched: 8. CDR1 is LNHDA and CDR2 is SQIVND in the germline V gene (reference sequence). This CDR3 is built from 16 residues. CDR3 protein: CASSIDPRDSSYGYTF. The CDR3 DNA follows: TGTGCCAGTAGTATAGATCCTCGGGACAGCAGCTATGGCTACACCTTC.

This clone was counted once. The chain combines TRBV7-8 with TRBJ2-2, with 13 bases aligning to TRBD2. V shed 3 bases and J 6 bases; nucleotides not matched to a gene: 7. Germline CDR1 is SGHVS and CDR2 is FQNEAQ. The CDR3 runs 17 residues. The CDR3 nucleotides read TGTGCCAGCAGCTTTGGACTAGCGGGAGTTTTCTCCGGGGAGCTGTTTTTT. Its translation: CASSFGLAGVFSGELFF.

The genes are TRBV7-2 and TRBJ2-3; D gene uncertain. The CDR3 has 13 residues. Trimming cost V 2 bases and J 2 bases, with 5 bases left between them. Germline assignment: CDR1 SGHTA and CDR2 FQGNSA. CDR3: CASSLQITDTQYF. The DNA of the CDR3 is TGTGCCAGCAGCTTACAGATCACAGATACGCAGTATTTT. The full variable domain, its missing parts supplied by reference TRBV7-2 and TRBJ2-3, is GAGVSQSPSNKVTEKGKDVELRCDPISGHTALYWYRQSLGQGLEFLIYFQGNSAPDKSGLPSDRFSAERTGGSVSTLTIQRTQQEDSAVYLCASSLQITDTQYFGPGTRLTVL.